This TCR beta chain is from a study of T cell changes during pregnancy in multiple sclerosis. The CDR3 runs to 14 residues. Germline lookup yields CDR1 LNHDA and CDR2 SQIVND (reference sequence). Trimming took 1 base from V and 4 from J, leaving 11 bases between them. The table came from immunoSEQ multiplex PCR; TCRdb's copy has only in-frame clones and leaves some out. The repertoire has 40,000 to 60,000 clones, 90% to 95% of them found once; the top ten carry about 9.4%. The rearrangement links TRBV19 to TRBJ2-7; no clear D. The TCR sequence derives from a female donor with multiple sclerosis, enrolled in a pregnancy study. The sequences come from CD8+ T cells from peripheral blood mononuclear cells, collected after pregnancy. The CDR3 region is CASSIALGEYEQYF. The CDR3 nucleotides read TGTGCCAGTAGTATAGCACTCGGAGAGTACGAGCAGTACTTC.